The 22 T cell receptor beta chains reported below all come from one sample, sequenced in a study of T cells after yellow fever vaccination. TCRdb re-called the 5' RACE reads with MiXCR, one entry per CDR3 protein. This table holds some 220,000 distinct CDR3 sequences, approximately 3% found once. The sample in question was CD4+ T cells sorted from PBMCs, obtained 10 days after the yellow fever booster vaccination. These receptor sequences come from a man aged 18 to 30 who received the YFV17D yellow fever vaccine.

The chain carries TRBV20-1 and TRBJ1-2, with 12 positions matching TRBD1. The CDR3 runs 15 residues. Germline CDR1 reads DFQATT; CDR2 reads SNEGSKA (reference sequence). Trimming at V came to 2 bases and at J to 3 bases, leaving 4 bases not matched to a gene. CDR3 amino acids: CSARKGQGAYYGYTF. For the CDR3, the DNA is TGCAGTGCTAGAAAGGGACAGGGGGCTTACTATGGCTACACCTTC.

The chain is built from TRBV6-2 or TRBV6-3 and TRBJ2-3; possibly TRBD2 for D (7 bases). The germline gives CDR1 MNHEY, CDR2 SVGEGT. V was clipped by 8 bases and J by 0 bases, with 21 bases between them. There are 17 residues in the CDR3. The CDR3: CASLRLRGGQSTDTQYF. The CDR3 bases are TGTGCCAGCCTCCGGCTAAGGGGGGGGCAGAGCACAGATACGCAGTATTTT.

This clonotype was seen a few times. The chain employs TRBV5-4 and TRBJ2-7; either TRBD1 or TRBD2 may fit D (5 bases each). The CDR3 has 17 residues. CDR1 and CDR2 from the germline V gene are SGHNT and YYREEE (reference sequence). Trimming shortened V by 3 bases and J by 0 bases, and 19 bases separated the two germline ends. In nucleotides, the CDR3 is TGTGCCAGCAGCTCGAGGCAAGGACAAGCGGACTCCTACGAGCAGTACGTC. This encodes CASSSRQGQADSYEQYV.

The table lists this clonotype with many counts. CDR3 protein: CASSPWGGLILHF. The CDR3 DNA reads as TGTGCCAGCAGCCCCTGGGGGGGGCTAATCCTCCACTTT. This chain uses TRBV5-5 with TRBJ1-6; possibly TRBD1 for D (6 bases). V lost 4 bases and J lost 15, with 17 bases in between. The germline gives CDR1 SGHKS, CDR2 YYEKEE (reference sequence). The CDR3 runs to 13 residues. The full variable domain, completed using reference TRBV5-5 and TRBJ1-6, is DAGVTQSPTHLIKTRGQQVTLRCSPISGHKSVSWYQQVLGQGPQFIFQYYEKEERGRGNFPDRFSARQFPNYSSELNVNALLLGDSALYLCASSPWGGLILHFGNGTRLTVT.

This clonotype was observed many times. CDR3 bases: TGTGCCAGCAGCTTAAGGGGGGTGAGTGAGCAGTTCTTC. This sequence encodes CASSLRGVSEQFF. The V and J genes are TRBV7-2 and TRBJ2-1, with D tentatively TRBD1 or TRBD2 (6 bases each). The CDR3 spans 13 residues. Germline V lookup: CDR1 SGHTA, CDR2 FQGNSA. Trimming removed 2 bases at V and 9 bases at J, with 11 bases between.

This clonotype was found many times. The gene calls are TRBV3-1 and TRBJ1-1, with D possibly matching TRBD1 (6 bases). CDR1 is LGHDT and CDR2 is YNNKEL in the germline V gene (reference sequence). Trimming left V 3 bases short and J 0 bases short, with 14 bases between. There are 16 residues in the CDR3. CDR3 protein: CASSHGSGVMNTEAFF. The CDR3 coding sequence is TGTGCCAGCAGCCACGGGTCAGGGGTTATGAACACTGAAGCTTTCTTT.

This clonotype was seen a handful of times. The chain carries TRBV12-3 or TRBV12-4 and TRBJ1-2; D is unclear. V was trimmed by 6 bases and J by 4 bases, leaving 15 bases between them. The CDR3 loop spans 14 amino acids. The CDR3 region is CASRVDGRFYGYTF. CDR3 nucleotides: TGTGCCAGCAGGGTAGATGGCAGATTCTATGGCTACACCTTC.

At least ten counts were recorded for this clonotype. The CDR3 loop reads CATSDEIAGGYNEQFF. CDR3 nucleotide sequence: TGTGCCACCAGTGATGAAATAGCGGGGGGGTACAATGAGCAGTTCTTC. The chain combines TRBV24-1 with TRBJ2-1; TRBD2 matches 11 bases. CDR3 size: 16 residues. Looked up from germline, CDR1 is KGHDR and CDR2 is SFDVKD. V gave up 3 bases and J gave up 4 bases; unmatched junction bases: 4.

This clonotype appeared a few times. The rearrangement uses TRBV20-1 and TRBJ1-1; 9 nucleotides match TRBD1. CDR1 and CDR2 from the germline V gene are DFQATT and SNEGSKA (reference sequence). V lost 4 bases to trimming and J lost 0 bases; unmatched junction nucleotides: 6. The CDR3 extends over 15 amino acids. The CDR3 region is CSAIQGALMNTEAFF. The CDR3 coding sequence is TGCAGTGCTATACAGGGGGCTCTAATGAACACTGAAGCTTTCTTT.

This clonotype has just a few counts. V is TRBV6-1 and J is TRBJ1-6; 9 bases align to TRBD1. Germline V CDR1 and CDR2: MNHNS, SASEGT. This CDR3 has 16 amino acids. Trimming removed 7 bases from V and 5 bases from J; junction bases left unmatched: 9. The CDR3 protein is CASITPGTGHNSPLHF. For the CDR3, the DNA is TGTGCCAGCATCACGCCGGGGACAGGGCATAATTCACCCCTCCACTTT.

The chain joins TRBV5-4 to TRBJ2-5, with no clear D. The V and J ends lost 1 base and 3 bases respectively, with 10 bases between them. This CDR3 has 14 amino acids. Germline V gene sequence: CDR1 SGHNT, CDR2 YYREEE (reference sequence). The CDR3 region has the DNA TGTGCCAGCAGCTTGCAGTTGGCGGAAGAGACCCAGTACTTC. This codes for CASSLQLAEETQYF.

The genes are TRBV7-3 and TRBJ2-2; 7 nucleotides align to TRBD1. This CDR3 has 14 residues. Germline V gene sequence: CDR1 SGHTA, CDR2 FQGTGA. Unmatched junction bases numbered 0, after V lost 4 bases and J lost 1 base. CDR3 protein: CASSWDRNTGELFF. In DNA, the CDR3 is TGTGCCAGCAGCTGGGACAGGAACACCGGGGAGCTGTTTTTT.

This clonotype showed up many times. The CDR3 protein is CASSPAGLAGGPGTYEQYV. The CDR3 nucleotides are TGTGCCAGCAGTCCGGCGGGACTAGCGGGGGGGCCTGGTACCTACGAGCAGTACGTC. This rearrangement joins TRBV28 to TRBJ2-7; 16 nucleotides agree with TRBD2. Germline assignment: CDR1 MDHEN and CDR2 SYDVKM. J gave up 2 bases and V 5 bases, and 12 bases lay outside the gene matches. The CDR3 runs to 19 residues.

This clonotype was counted ten times or more. The chain uses TRBV5-1 and TRBJ1-1; 8 bases are a match to TRBD1. The V gene's germline CDR1 is SGHRS and CDR2 YFSETQ. Unmatched junction bases numbered 9, after V lost 4 bases and J lost 1 base. The CDR3 length is 16 residues. CDR3 amino acids: CASSRTAGGENTEAFF. The CDR3, as DNA: TGCGCCAGCAGCCGGACTGCAGGGGGCGAGAACACTGAAGCTTTCTTT.

The chain links TRBV4-2 to TRBJ2-7, with D tentatively TRBD2 (5 bases). Between the trimmed V and J ends, which lost 3 bases and 0 bases, there was a span of 12 bases. CDR3 length: 15 amino acids. Per the germline V gene, CDR1 is LGHNA and CDR2 is YNFKEQ. In nucleotides, the CDR3 is TGTGCCAGCAGCCAGTATAGGGAGAGCTCCTACGAGCAGTACGTC. Translation: CASSQYRESSYEQYV.

This clonotype was seen many times. The chain combines TRBV7-6 with TRBJ2-7; possibly TRBD1 for D (5 bases). CDR3 length equals 15 residues. Germline V gene sequence: CDR1 SGHVS, CDR2 FNYEAQ. Deletions cut 1 base from V and 6 bases from J, with 16 bases between. CDR3 protein: CASSLDTKGYSEQYF. The CDR3, as DNA: TGTGCCAGCAGCTTAGATACCAAGGGGTACTCCGAGCAGTACTTC.

This clonotype was seen repeatedly, ten times or more. The chain combines TRBV29-1 with TRBJ2-3, with 7 nucleotides matching TRBD2. The V segment lost 7 bases and the J segment 4 bases; nucleotides outside the gene matches: 5. The germline CDR1 and CDR2 sequences are SQVTM and ANQGSEA. The CDR3 spans 12 residues. The CDR3, as DNA: TGCAGCGCGGGGGGAGGTGCAGATACGCAGTATTTT. Translated, it gives CSAGGGADTQYF.

This clonotype was seen many times. The CDR3 protein is CAISEPDRGPGYTF. CDR3 nucleotide sequence: TGTGCCATCAGTGAGCCGGACAGGGGGCCTGGCTACACCTTC. The chain combines TRBV10-3 with TRBJ1-2, with 11 bases matching TRBD1. CDR3 length equals 14 residues. The germline V gene has CDR1 ENHRY and CDR2 SYGVKD. The V gene end was trimmed by 2 bases and the J gene end by 7 bases; junction bases not matched to a gene: 3.

Ten or more counts support this clonotype. J is TRBJ2-7 and V is TRBV7-9, with D perhaps given as TRBD1 or TRBD2 (5 bases each). The CDR3 covers 12 residues. The ends were cut back, 5 bases at V and 8 bases at J, with 13 bases in the middle. In germline, CDR1 is SEHNR, CDR2 FQNEAQ (reference sequence). Here the CDR3 reads CASSRDLFQQYF. CDR3 nucleotide sequence: TGTGCCAGCAGCCGGGACCTCTTCCAGCAGTACTTC.

This clonotype has a count of ten or more. The chain has TRBV5-6 and TRBJ2-5; no definite D call. Trimming took off 7 bases at V and 0 bases at J, with 10 bases between the two ends. Germline CDR1 SGHDT, CDR2 YYEEEE. CDR3 length: 13 amino acids. In nucleotides, the CDR3 is TGTGCCAGCCACCCTTGGTACCAAGAGACCCAGTACTTC. Amino acid sequence: CASHPWYQETQYF.

This clonotype was detected only a few times. The chain links TRBV10-3 to TRBJ2-1; the match to TRBD1 covers 7 bases. From germline, CDR1 is ENHRY and CDR2 SYGVKD. With V trimmed by 9 bases and J by 4 bases, 6 bases remained unmatched. CDR3 length equals 13 residues. This chain's CDR3 is CAIKGGAYNEQFF. Here the CDR3 DNA reads TGTGCCATTAAAGGGGGCGCTTACAATGAGCAGTTCTTC.

Written as DNA, the CDR3 is TGTGCGAGTAGGGGTAGGCAGCCCCAGCATTTT. Amino acids: CASRGRQPQHF. This chain links TRBV14 with TRBJ1-5; possible D gene TRBD1, 5 bases. The CDR3 has 11 amino acids. The germline gives CDR1 SGHDN, CDR2 FVKESK.